What follows is one T cell receptor beta chain and its context. The data originate from a study of blood T cell repertoires in COVID-19. Germline V gives CDR1 MRHNA, CDR2 SNTAGT. The CDR3 has 20 residues. V gave up 4 bases and J gave up 1 base; unmatched junction bases: 21. TCRdb keeps only in-frame clones here, not all; method: immunoSEQ multiplex PCR. The sample has 330,000 or so clones, roughly 86% seen once. This sequence was found in a young man with COVID-19, enrolled during active disease. The material sequenced was peripheral blood. The rearrangement links TRBV6-4 to TRBJ1-2; 7 nucleotides line up with TRBD1. The CDR3 loop reads CASSVHPIGTEDTRNYGYTF. CDR3 nucleotides: TGTGCCAGCAGTGTGCACCCTATCGGGACAGAAGATACGCGTAACTATGGCTACACCTTC.